The 16 T cell receptor beta chains given below trace back to one sample, sequenced in a study of regulatory T cells in long-lasting Graves disease. Arm-PCR of CDR3 regions and iRepertoire HTBI primers were the basis on which TCR beta libraries were built. TCRdb fed the multiplex PCR reads into MiXCR, producing one record per CDR3 protein. The profile shows approximately 300,000 distinct CDR3 sequences, 15% to 20% of them singletons. The time point was: newly diagnosed GD, antithyroid drugs for less than 3 months. RNA from PBMCs was the source of the TCR library. The sequencing used peripheral blood mononuclear cells (PBMCs), collected at new diagnosis, from a patient treated with antithyroid drugs. Receptors were obtained from a female donor with Graves disease.

In this sample, this clonotype turned up many times. V is TRBV19 and J is TRBJ1-5; 10 nucleotides line up with TRBD1. Germline V gene sequence: CDR1 LNHDA, CDR2 SQIVND (reference sequence). The CDR3 runs 17 residues. V was clipped by 1 base and J by 0 bases; unmatched bases: 3. This chain's CDR3 is CASSIVGQGISNQPQHF. Written as DNA, the CDR3 is TGTGCCAGTAGTATAGTGGGACAGGGGATTAGCAATCAGCCCCAGCATTTT.

This clonotype was counted at least ten times. This chain links TRBV28 with TRBJ1-1, with a possible D match to TRBD1 (5 bases). Germline CDR1 is MDHEN and CDR2 is SYDVKM. The V gene lost 4 bases and the J gene lost 6 bases, with 21 bases spanning the gap. The CDR3 length is 16 residues. This CDR3 reads CASSSRRAGRMAEAFF. CDR3 coding DNA: TGTGCCAGCAGTTCAAGAAGGGCAGGGAGGATGGCTGAAGCTTTCTTT.

The chain employs TRBV19 and TRBJ2-5; 15 bases are shared with TRBD2. The CDR3 extends over 16 amino acids. Germline lookup yields CDR1 LNHDA and CDR2 SQIVND (reference sequence). Germline trimming cut 5 bases from V and 11 bases from J; bases unmatched to any gene: 12. The CDR3 spells CASSDRTSGRAGEQYF. The CDR3 DNA is TGTGCCAGTAGTGACCGGACTAGCGGGAGGGCTGGTGAGCAGTACTTC.

A note on this clonotype: Germline is not matched at one junction end, which may reflect a read error. V gene TRBV19 combines with J gene TRBJ2-6, with 7 bases matching TRBD2. CDR3 size: 15 residues. Germline CDR1 reads LNHDA; CDR2 reads SQIVND (reference sequence). The CDR3 DNA reads as TGTGCCAGTACCCCGGGGAGGGCTGGGGTCAACGTCCTGACTTTC. Translation: CASTPGRAGVNVLTF. The complete variable domain, with remaining parts taken from reference TRBV19 and TRBJ2-6, reads DGGITQSPKYLFRKEGQNVTLSCEQNLNHDAMYWYRQDPGQGLRLIYYSQIVNDFQKGDIAEGYSVSREKKESFPLTVTSAQKNPTAFYLCASTPGRAGVNVLTFGAGSRLTVL.

This clonotype was counted at least ten times. J is TRBJ2-7 and V is TRBV7-9; tentative D call: TRBD1 (6 bases). The ends were cut back, 5 bases at V and 7 bases at J, with 24 bases in the middle. The CDR3 spans 16 residues. CDR1 is SEHNR, CDR2 FQNEAQ, per germline (reference sequence). The DNA for the CDR3 is TGTGCCAGCAGCGACTCCCTAGGGGGACGGTGGGAGGAGCAGTACTTC. Protein: CASSDSLGGRWEEQYF.

This clonotype was found many times. The gene calls are TRBV6-5 and TRBJ2-3; 8 bases agree with TRBD2. Trimming took 4 bases from V and 1 from J; bases not matched to a gene: 7. Germline V lookup: CDR1 MNHEY, CDR2 SVGAGI. The CDR3 extends over 16 amino acids. The CDR3 coding sequence is TGTGCCAGCAGTTCCGTCACGACTAGCGGCACAGATACGCAGTATTTT. Translated: CASSSVTTSGTDTQYF.

This clonotype came up many times. The chain joins TRBV5-1 to TRBJ2-3; D is undetermined. The CDR3 consists of 15 residues. Trimming removed 0 bases at V and 0 bases at J, with 8 bases between. Germline lookup yields CDR1 SGHRS and CDR2 YFSETQ. CDR3 bases: TGCGCCAGCAGCTTGGACCAGCCGAGCACAGATACGCAGTATTTT. Translating it yields CASSLDQPSTDTQYF.

The chain combines TRBV10-3 with TRBJ1-4; D remains ambiguous. The length of the CDR3 is 15 residues. The V gene's germline CDR1 is ENHRY and CDR2 SYGVKD. Trimming took 6 bases from V and 0 from J, leaving 11 bases between them. This chain's CDR3 is CAIRPEGATNEKLFF. CDR3 DNA sequence: TGTGCCATCAGGCCCGAAGGTGCAACTAATGAAAAACTGTTTTTT.

The chain links TRBV9 to TRBJ2-7; D gene uncertain. CDR3 length equals 14 residues. V was pared by 4 bases and J by 5 bases, with 16 bases between. Germline V gives CDR1 SGDLS, CDR2 YYNGEE. The CDR3 DNA reads TGTGCCAGCAGCTTCATCGTCCCGTGGAACGAGCAGTACTTC. Translating gives CASSFIVPWNEQYF.

The chain employs TRBV27 and TRBJ2-3; 10 positions agree with TRBD2. The germline V gene encodes CDR1 MNHEY and CDR2 SMNVEV (reference sequence). V gave up 6 bases and J gave up 3 bases; unmatched junction bases: 6. The CDR3 length is 15 residues. CDR3 DNA sequence: TGTGCCAGCAGGGAGCCGGGACTAGCGACAGATACGCAGTATTTT. The encoded protein is CASREPGLATDTQYF.

This clonotype was counted at least ten times. This chain links TRBV10-2 with TRBJ2-7, with D uncertain. The CDR3 is 14 amino acids. Germline V gene lookup returns CDR1 WSHSY and CDR2 SAAADI. The ends were cut back, 4 bases at V and 3 bases at J, with 13 bases in the middle. CDR3 protein: CASSGPLGGYEQYF. CDR3 in DNA: TGCGCCAGCAGTGGCCCCCTAGGCGGCTACGAGCAGTACTTC.

This clonotype was observed once. A read error is the likely source, as a far larger clone sits one nucleotide away. The chain employs TRBV2 and TRBJ2-1; D remains unclear. TRBJ2-3 explains the end of the DNA better; the J call may be wrong. This CDR3 has 16 residues. Looked up from germline, CDR1 is SNHLY and CDR2 is FYNNEI. CDR3 sequence: CASSEGGSWRRNTQYF. CDR3 sequence (DNA): TGTGCCAGCAGTGAAGGGGGTAGCTGGAGAAGGAATACGCAGTATTTT.

There are many counts of this clonotype. The chain carries TRBV6-1 and TRBJ1-3; D not resolved. The germline V and J ends were trimmed by 8 bases and 1 base, with 6 bases remaining between them. The germline gives CDR1 MNHNS, CDR2 SASEGT. This CDR3 comprises 12 residues. The chain's CDR3 is CASLRSGNTIYF. The CDR3 nucleotides are TGTGCCAGCTTGCGGTCTGGAAACACCATATATTTT.

This clonotype was detected ten times or more. This rearrangement joins TRBV28 to TRBJ2-1; possibly TRBD2 for D (5 bases). The germline V gene encodes CDR1 MDHEN and CDR2 SYDVKM. This CDR3 spans 14 amino acids. Trimming left V 5 bases short and J 12 bases short, with 20 bases between. The CDR3 region is CASSPRGLRFWQFF. The CDR3, as DNA: TGTGCCAGCAGTCCGAGAGGACTCCGTTTTTGGCAGTTCTTC.

This clonotype was detected ten times or more. This chain connects TRBV4-2 to TRBJ2-1; D is unresolved. The V end lost 3 bases, the J end lost 2 bases, and 5 bases lay between the germline ends. This CDR3 is 13 amino acids long. Germline CDR1 and CDR2: LGHNA and YNFKEQ. The CDR3 region is CASSQGTYNEQFF. CDR3 bases: TGTGCCAGCAGCCAGGGCACCTACAATGAGCAGTTCTTC.

This clonotype was observed at least ten times. The chain couples TRBV5-4 to TRBJ2-7, with 9 nucleotides matching TRBD1. The germline V gene encodes CDR1 SGHNT and CDR2 YYREEE (reference sequence). With V trimmed by 0 bases and J by 1 base, 8 bases remained unmatched. The CDR3 is 17 residues long. Written as DNA, the CDR3 is TGTGCCAGCAGCTTGGCACAGGGGGCGCGACGGTCCTACGAGCAGTACTTC. It translates to CASSLAQGARRSYEQYF. Looking up the rest from reference TRBV5-4 and TRBJ2-7 gives the full variable domain: ETGVTQSPTHLIKTRGQQVTLRCSSQSGHNTVSWYQQALGQGPQFIFQYYREEENGRGNFPPRFSGLQFPNYSSELNVNALELDDSALYLCASSLAQGARRSYEQYFGPGTRLTVT.